Sequencing of this T cell receptor (beta chain) was carried out in a study of blood T cell repertoires in COVID-19. Whole-study context: The origin of the acute and convalescent COVID-19 samples was the United States, Italy and Spain. The analysed material was cDNA or gDNA that came from T cells, B-cell-depleted T cells, or PBMCs.

V was shortened by 3 bases and J by 7 bases, with 21 bases between the two germline ends. The germline CDR1 and CDR2 sequences are SQVTM and ANQGSEA. The CDR3 extends over 15 amino acids. In the source study's methods: Reference gene primer amplification gave nucleated cell count estimates. The table came from immunoSEQ multiplex PCR; TCRdb's copy has only in-frame clones and leaves some out. V and J calls and clone size come straight from that table; D and trimming were deduced from the DNA. The sample contains over 45,000 clones, approximately 82% of which appear only once. The rearrangement joins TRBV29-1 to TRBJ1-2; D is unclear. The sample consisted of peripheral blood. The source of this sequence is a human donor in a cohort sampled during active or convalescent COVID-19. This CDR3 is CSVDNDWAPSSGYTF. CDR3 nucleotides: TGCAGCGTTGATAATGATTGGGCCCCAAGCAGTGGCTACACCTTC.